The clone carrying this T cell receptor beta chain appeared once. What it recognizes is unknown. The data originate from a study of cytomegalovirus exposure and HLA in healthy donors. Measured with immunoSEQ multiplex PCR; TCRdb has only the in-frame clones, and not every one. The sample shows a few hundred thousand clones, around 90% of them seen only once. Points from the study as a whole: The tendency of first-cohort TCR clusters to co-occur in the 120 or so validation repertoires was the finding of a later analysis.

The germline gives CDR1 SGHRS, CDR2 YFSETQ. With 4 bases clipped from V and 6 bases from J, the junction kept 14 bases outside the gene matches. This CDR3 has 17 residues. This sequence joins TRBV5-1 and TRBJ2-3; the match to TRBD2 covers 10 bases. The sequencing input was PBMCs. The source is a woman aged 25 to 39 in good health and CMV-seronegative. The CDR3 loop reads CASSGTSGVWWSDTQYF. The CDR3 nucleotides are TGCGCCAGCAGCGGAACTAGCGGGGTTTGGTGGTCGGATACGCAGTATTTT.